This T cell receptor beta chain is from a study of T cell responses to AZD1222 COVID-19 vaccine. Study in general: The analysis combined second doses at about 4 or about 12 weeks. Findings and caveats of the study: CD4 TCRs associated with vaccination spanned spike, dominating at 160-218 and 743-854.

Libraries were prepared by immunoSEQ multiplex PCR; TCRdb keeps only in-frame clonotypes and omits some of them. The repertoire holds roughly 120,000 clones, with around nine tenths as singletons. Of note for this clone: Its antigen remains unknown.

This sample comprised peripheral blood, obtained on day 0 of AZD1222 vaccination. The TCR sequence derives from an adult in good health.

The CDR3 DNA reads as TGCGCCAGCAGCTTGGCCGGAGGGGCGTACGAGCAGTACTTC. Translating gives CASSLAGGAYEQYF. The V call is TRBV5-1, the J call TRBJ2-7; D may be TRBD2 (6 bases). The CDR3 contains 14 residues. The germline V gene encodes CDR1 SGHRS and CDR2 YFSETQ. Trimming took 0 bases from V and 4 from J, leaving 11 bases between them.